These 5 T cell receptor beta chains were sequenced from one sample in a study of blood T cell repertoires in COVID-19. Only in-frame clones appear in the TCRdb table, and some are missing; sequencing was by immunoSEQ multiplex PCR. This sample has approximately 300,000 clones; 85% to 90% occur once, and the top ten carry around 4.6%. The sample taken for sequencing was PBMCs or T cells enriched from blood (not recorded which). These receptor sequences come from a man under 40 who had recovered from COVID-19.

V and J are TRBV27 and TRBJ1-2, with 8 bases lining up with TRBD1. The CDR3 runs to 15 residues. J gave up 5 bases and V 2 bases, and 7 bases lay outside the gene matches. Germline V lookup: CDR1 MNHEY, CDR2 SMNVEV (reference sequence). CDR3 in amino acids: CASSLQQGGSYGYTF. CDR3 sequence (DNA): TGTGCCAGCAGTTTACAACAGGGGGGTTCTTATGGCTACACCTTC.

The chain has TRBV28 and TRBJ1-2; D ambiguous. The CDR3 is made up of 16 amino acids. Germline CDR1 is MDHEN and CDR2 is SYDVKM. The ends were cut back, 7 bases at V and 1 base at J, with 19 bases in the middle. CDR3 sequence (DNA): TGTGCCAGCACCATAGGAGGCGAAAACTTTAACTATGGCTACACCTTC. Translated, it gives CASTIGGENFNYGYTF.

V is TRBV28 and J is TRBJ1-2; 12 bases match TRBD1. This CDR3 contains 15 residues. V lost 7 bases to trimming and J lost 5 bases; unmatched junction nucleotides: 8. CDR1 is MDHEN, CDR2 SYDVKM, per germline. The CDR3 is CASTLGTGGRYGYTF. DNA for the CDR3: TGTGCCAGCACCCTTGGGACAGGGGGCCGGTATGGCTACACCTTC.

The gene calls are TRBV18 and TRBJ2-6; 8 bases align to TRBD2. J gave up 2 bases and V 3 bases, and 9 bases lay outside the gene matches. CDR3 length: 18 residues. The germline V gene has CDR1 KGHSH and CDR2 LQKENI. The CDR3 here is CASSPGGDARAGANVLTF. CDR3 nucleotide sequence: TGTGCCAGCTCACCCGGGGGGGACGCAAGGGCTGGGGCCAACGTCCTGACTTTC.

This clone came up a few times. The V gene is TRBV2, the J gene TRBJ1-5; TRBD1 matches at 8 bases. The CDR3 sequence is 16 residues long. The germline gives CDR1 SNHLY, CDR2 FYNNEI. The trim removed 5 bases at V and 0 bases at J, leaving 6 bases unmatched. The CDR3 DNA reads as TGTGCCAGCAGTACAGGACAGGGACATAGCAATCAGCCCCAGCATTTT. Its translation: CASSTGQGHSNQPQHF.